This TCR beta chain was captured by sequencing in a study of cytomegalovirus exposure and HLA in healthy donors (dated by TCRdb to about 2017). At the level of the whole study: An earlier analysis of 587 of the donors reported approximately 300 Gb of sequence data and some 120 million unique TCR beta sequences from around 200 million T cells. Roughly 300 gigabases of sequencing data and around 85 million unique TCR sequences made up an early release that covered nearly 650 HLA-typed donors. Of the approximately 400 genotyped donors, roughly 85% fell in the genetic ancestry cluster associated with self-reported Caucasian donors. The study aimed to test whether cataloging public T cell receptors could reveal signatures of past pathogen exposure. The study profiled the T cell repertoires of hundreds of subjects by immunosequencing and related them to cytomegalovirus serostatus. A separate validation cohort of roughly 120 different subjects was used in addition to the approximately 700-subject first cohort. To predict cytomegalovirus infection status, the study combined high-throughput TCR immunosequencing, statistical association of individual TCRs with disease status, and machine learning. To study patterns of TCR occurrence, a later analysis re-analyzed previously published TCR beta repertoires from 550 to 800 donors and added high-resolution HLA genotyping. Rather than drawing on any new phenotypic data, the later analysis identified candidate immune exposures from TCR beta sequences and the way those sequences occurred across donors. An earlier analysis of nearly 600 of the donors applied high-throughput TCR beta sequencing to assess whether each TCR beta V gene segment acted as functional or pseudogenic. Donor age, sex, ethnicity and CMV serostatus were collected together with the repertoire data. In a later genetic analysis, genome-wide SNP genotypes for 398 of the 666 donors were used, and that subset was treated as a discovery cohort. All discovery cohort repertoires had been generated on a single sequencing platform. Both class I and class II loci were covered by HLA typing, at four-digit resolution. Typing coverage differed by locus: A, B, C, DRB1 and DQB1 were typed in roughly 620-630 donors, DQA1 in 522, DPA1 in approximately 600, and DPB1 in 472. Because of strong linkage in the cohort, a few DR-DQ haplotypes were treated as single units for association and clustering. Among under 450 genotyped donors of the cohort, an average of roughly 240,000 unique TCR beta nucleotide sequences were sequenced per donor, roughly a sixth of them non-productive.

This clone has only a few counts. What antigen it recognizes has not been identified. Base-call qualities are not available, and no considerably larger clone is one nucleotide away. The research as a whole found: A further reported finding was that TCR beta sequences accurately predicted the HLA-A and HLA-B alleles for most subjects in the first cohort. The cohort was sequenced for TCR beta chains only, and without alpha or paired-chain data the features that could be detected were limited. In an earlier analysis of 587 of the donors, most TCR beta V segments were observed in productive rearrangements about 87% or about 30% of the time, broadly matching IMGT annotations. A later analysis found that TCR association rates varied across HLA loci, with DRB1 alleles showing the most associated TCRs and HLA-C alleles the fewest. In the study, about 150 TCR beta chains were listed as associated with cytomegalovirus. The classifier was reported to diagnose cytomegalovirus status with high specificity and sensitivity in both the original cohort and the validation cohort. According to a later genetic analysis, donors in an Asian-associated ancestry cluster had fewer N-insertions in productive TCRs than the approximately 610-donor mean. According to a later analysis, parvovirus B19, influenza, CMV and Epstein-Barr virus appeared linked to several top co-occurrence clusters. It was suggested by the authors that the approach could potentially be generalized to other disease states and immunological phenotypes. Most TCR sequences were observed very rarely across donors, whereas some public TCRs were present in many individuals. Because counts were too low, about 17 rarely observed V segments, including chromosome 9 orphons, were excluded from the earlier analysis of 587 of the donors. Because some donors lacked HLA typing at each locus, the association tests relied only on the typed subset. V-gene and J-gene trimming of TCR beta chains was associated with a missense DCLRE1C variant in a later genetic analysis, and the association was replicated in an independent cohort. Presence/absence analyses assumed roughly uniform sequencing depth across donors, an assumption that may not hold. In a later analysis, around 17,000 TCR beta sequences were associated with specific HLA alleles at a false discovery rate of 0.05. Linkage disequilibrium might explain the correlated functional status among segregating V segments, but an unknown experimental factor could not be excluded. A later analysis found that HLA-associated TCR beta chains were more clonally expanded and had lower generation probabilities than equally common non-associated chains. A group of highly shared sequence variants was considered likely to be a technical artifact of the sequencing pipeline. The 87-base-pair reads could not distinguish some IMGT-functional V segments, including TRBV6-2 and TRBV6-3, so those segments were excluded. A few of the identified cytomegalovirus-associated TCR beta chains were confirmed in vitro to be specific for cytomegalovirus antigens. In a later analysis, most CMV-associated TCR beta chains were found to appear HLA-restricted, with HLA associations seemingly driven largely by CMV exposure. For the cohort, immune exposure information was limited to CMV serostatus. Strong co-occurrence of HLA alleles, especially DR and DQ, made assigning TCR associations to individual alleles difficult.

In total, approximately 690 healthy bone marrow donors made up the cohort. All cohort members were sampled while nominally healthy, although unrecorded immune exposures were likely present. The donor was CMV seronegative and belonged to the group of around 350 seronegative cohort members. Each donor provided a peripheral blood sample, and peripheral blood mononuclear cells were used for TCR beta sequencing. The Qiagen DNeasy Blood Extraction Kit was used to extract genomic DNA from the blood cell samples. According to the germline V gene, CDR1 reads MNHEY and CDR2 reads SVGAGI. V was cut back by 6 bases and J by 0 bases, leaving a gap of 12 bases between them. The CDR3 goes from the cysteine to the phenylalanine over 15 residues. Only the CDR3 region is kept as DNA, spanning 45 bases read in frame from base 1. The method behind the library was the immunoSEQ multiplex PCR assay. A mixture of 60 forward primers for TCR Vbeta segments and 13 reverse primers for TCR Jbeta segments was used in the multiplex PCR. Amplification of the CDR3 region of rearranged TCR beta genes was performed with a multiplex PCR assay on genomic DNA. Amplified TCR beta libraries were sequenced as 87-base-pair reads on the Illumina HiSeq System. The paper's data handling went like this. A later analysis counted 65 million to 90 million unique TCR beta chains across the 670 or so repertoires, and 10 million to 12 million of these chains were shared by at least two donors. Raw reads were error-corrected and collapsed into unique sequences with a nearest-neighbor algorithm that merged closely related sequences to remove PCR and sequencing errors. V, D and J gene segments were assigned by aligning CDR3 sequences to IMGT reference sequences. Each retained sequence needed at least a six-nucleotide match to both a V gene segment and a J gene segment. A rearrangement was called productive if the CDR3 had no stop codons and remained in frame with V and J, and every other rearrangement was called non-productive. Following IMGT convention, CDR3 was defined as the stretch from the second conserved V-encoded cysteine up to the conserved J-encoded phenylalanine. The earlier analysis of 500 to 650 of the donors excluded any sequence lacking an unambiguous match to a single V gene segment. In an earlier analysis of approximately 550 of the donors, V segments were called functional above 56.7% productive rearrangements and were called segregating when the between-donor standard deviation exceeded 5%. A statistical classification framework was developed to diagnose cytomegalovirus status using the catalog of TCR beta chain sequences. In a later analysis, V and J genes were assigned by comparing TCR nucleotide sequences against IMGT/GENE-DB human TR gene sequences. A later analysis assigned CDR3 sequences and most-parsimonious VDJ recombination scenarios with the TCRdist pipeline. In a later analysis, each TCR beta chain was defined by its CDR3 amino acid sequence together with its V-gene family, and reads lacking a unique V-gene family were excluded. To address suspected cross-contamination and a sequencing artifact, a later analysis removed several hundred highly shared, low-generation-probability nucleotide sequences. For each public chain, a later analysis derived a clonal expansion index from normalized ranks of inferred template counts within each repertoire. A later analysis computed generation probabilities with a VDJ recombination model fitted to out-of-frame rearrangements, and checked the results against IGoR. In a later analysis, hypergeometric tests were used to score TCR-TCR, TCR-HLA and TCR-CMV co-occurrence, with a repertoire-size bias correction applied to TCR pairs. False discovery rates were estimated in a later analysis by permuting HLA or CMV assignments 20 times. In a later analysis, co-occurring TCRs were grouped using DBSCAN, with TCRdist sequence similarity added in when clustering inside HLA-allele-positive subsets. Repertoires with fewer than 30,000 or more than 120,000 public chains, plus five repertoires with anomalous nucleotide sharing, were excluded from co-occurrence clustering. TCRdb re-hosts the immuneACCESS table, in-frame sequences only. Its copies lack some clones; in the studies checked, an unresolved V gene accounts for under half of them, and the cause for the rest is not known. The V and J calls and clone size come from that table; D and trimming were worked out from the DNA. Within this sample are about 180,000 clones, with roughly 85% of them counted one time only. Under 0.75% of the sample is held by the ten biggest clonotypes.

The receptor was isolated from a woman between 40 and 55 years old in good health and CMV-seronegative. This sequence uses TRBV6-5 and TRBJ1-3; the D gene assignment is ambiguous. The sequencing sample was made of PBMCs. For the CDR3, the sequence is CASRDLAGSGNTIYF. Here is the DNA: TGTGCCAGCAGGGACCTTGCGGGCTCTGGAAACACCATATATTTT.